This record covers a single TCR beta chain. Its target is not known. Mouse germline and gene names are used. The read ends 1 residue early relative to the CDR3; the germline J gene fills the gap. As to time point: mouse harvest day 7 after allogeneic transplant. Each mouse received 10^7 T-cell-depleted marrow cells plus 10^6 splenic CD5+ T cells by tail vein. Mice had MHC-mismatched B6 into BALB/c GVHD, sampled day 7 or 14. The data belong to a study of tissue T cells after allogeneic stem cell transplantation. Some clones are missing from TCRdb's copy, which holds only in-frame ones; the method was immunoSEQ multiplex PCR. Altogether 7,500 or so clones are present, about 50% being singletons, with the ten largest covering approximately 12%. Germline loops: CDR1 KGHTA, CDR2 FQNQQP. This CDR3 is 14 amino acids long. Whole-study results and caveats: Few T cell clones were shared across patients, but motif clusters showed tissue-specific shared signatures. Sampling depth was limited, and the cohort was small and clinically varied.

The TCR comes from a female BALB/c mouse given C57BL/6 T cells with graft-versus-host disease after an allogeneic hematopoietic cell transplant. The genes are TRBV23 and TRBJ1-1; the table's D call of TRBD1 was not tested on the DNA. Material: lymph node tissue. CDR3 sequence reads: CSSSQYQPNTEVFF. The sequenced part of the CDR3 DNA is TGCTCCAGCAGTCAATACCAGCCAAACACAGAAGTCTTC.